The 18 T cell receptor beta chains given below trace back to one sample, sequenced in a study of T cell repertoires in cytomegalovirus infection (dated by TCRdb to the late 2010s). Reads for this sample came from an Illumina HiSeq 1500. TCRdb took the public reads, trimmed them with fastp at Q25, ran MiXCR for clone calling and kept in-frame beta chains. Each CDR3 protein gets just one entry, which takes the most common genes and DNA from the rows behind it. The sample contains about 830,000 distinct CDR3 sequences, around a third of them found a single time. The top ten clonotypes cover 12% of the sample. These TCRs' antigens remain unknown. The label giving this sample's treatment or condition can be read as: in vitro stimulation with specific CMV peptide epitopes to enrich CMV-specific T cells. The sample here was cultured CD8+ T cells from PBMCs, taken from culture after CMV antigen stimulation. These receptors all come from a human donor in good health (CMV status not recorded). Some clones in this sample may be carry-over from other donors' samples.

This clonotype was observed many times. The V and J genes are TRBV7-8 and TRBJ2-5; TRBD2 matches 8 bases. The trim removed 1 base at V and 0 bases at J, leaving 4 bases unmatched. The CDR3 spans 16 residues. In germline, CDR1 is SGHVS, CDR2 FQNEAQ. The CDR3 sequence: CASSLGGGRNQETQYF. The CDR3 nucleotides are TGTGCCAGCAGCTTAGGCGGGGGGCGCAACCAAGAGACCCAGTACTTC.

V and J are TRBV6-2 or TRBV6-3 and TRBJ1-6, with TRBD1 as a possible D gene (5 bases). V lost 6 bases to trimming and J lost 10 bases, with 16 bases between them. CDR3 length: 14 residues. Germline-derived CDR1 and CDR2 are MNHEY and SVGEGT. The CDR3 region is CASSSDLKGSPLHF. For the CDR3, the DNA is TGTGCCAGCAGCTCTGACCTGAAGGGGTCACCCCTCCACTTT.

This clonotype has a single count. This chain joins TRBV7-6 and TRBJ2-2, with 11 bases fitting TRBD2. V shed 6 bases, J shed 4 bases, and the junction held 16 bases outside the gene matches. This CDR3 is 19 amino acids long. In germline, CDR1 is SGHVS, CDR2 FNYEAQ. Here the CDR3 reads CASSYSGGARIRSTGELFF. The CDR3 bases are TGTGCCAGCAGTTATAGCGGGGGGGCCCGTATTAGGTCCACCGGGGAGCTGTTTTTT.

This chain uses TRBV5-1 with TRBJ2-2; unclear D gene. The V gene's germline CDR1 is SGHRS and CDR2 YFSETQ. There are 15 residues in the CDR3. V lost 2 bases and J 2 bases, leaving 10 bases between the germline ends. CDR3 bases: TGCGCCAGCAGCTTTCGGACCCAAAACACCGGGGAGCTGTTTTTT. It translates to CASSFRTQNTGELFF.

This chain joins TRBV5-1 and TRBJ1-2; D is unresolved. Germline V gene lookup returns CDR1 SGHRS and CDR2 YFSETQ. Trimming removed 4 bases from V and 0 bases from J, with 13 bases in between. The CDR3 extends over 15 amino acids. The CDR3 DNA reads as TGCGCCAGCAGCCCGGCTCTATCAGCTAACTATGGCTACACCTTC. Protein product: CASSPALSANYGYTF.

This clonotype has a count of ten or more. The V gene is TRBV27, the J gene TRBJ2-2; 11 bases are a match to TRBD1. V shed 5 bases and J 4 bases; nucleotides not matched to a gene: 3. Germline assignment: CDR1 MNHEY and CDR2 SMNVEV (reference sequence). The CDR3 spans 15 residues. CDR3 DNA sequence: TGTGCCAGCAGTGGGACAGGGGGAGGCACCGGGGAGCTGTTTTTT. It translates to CASSGTGGGTGELFF.

Details on this clonotype: One end of the junction varies from germline; a read error may be responsible. CDR3 in amino acids: CATSQPETNEKLFF. CDR3 DNA sequence: TGTGCCACCAGCCAACCGGAAACTAATGAAAAACTGTTTTTT. V and J are TRBV4-2 and TRBJ1-4; D is uncertain. Germline V lookup: CDR1 LGHNA, CDR2 YNFKEQ. The CDR3 covers 14 residues.

This clonotype was detected only a few times. The gene calls are TRBV6-2 or TRBV6-3 and TRBJ2-1; no firm D call. The ends were cut back, 9 bases at V and 3 bases at J, with 18 bases in the middle. The germline CDR1 and CDR2 sequences are MNHEY and SVGEGT. This CDR3 has 15 amino acids. The chain's CDR3 is CASASAIIIYNEQFF. CDR3 sequence (DNA): TGTGCCAGTGCCTCCGCCATTATAATCTACAATGAGCAGTTCTTC.

This clonotype has only a few counts. The chain couples TRBV27 to TRBJ2-7, with 11 bases aligning to TRBD1. The CDR3 spans 17 residues. The germline V gene has CDR1 MNHEY and CDR2 SMNVEV (reference sequence). J was trimmed by 1 base and V by 7 bases; bases with no gene match: 12. The CDR3 is CASTSRDRGLRSYEQYF. CDR3 sequence (DNA): TGTGCCAGCACGAGCCGGGACAGGGGGTTAAGGTCCTACGAGCAGTACTTC.

Concerning this clonotype: Given a much more abundant clone one base away, this may be a read error. The chain carries TRBV5-8 and TRBJ1-5; 8 bases agree with TRBD1. With 0 bases clipped from V and 5 bases from J, the junction kept 1 base outside the gene matches. Germline lookup yields CDR1 SGHTS and CDR2 YDEGEE. The CDR3 contains 14 residues. The CDR3 spells CASSLAGGYQPQHF. CDR3 nucleotide sequence: TGTGCCAGCAGCTTGGCAGGGGGCTATCAGCCCCAGCATTTT.

The sample holds many counts of this clonotype. The chain has TRBV25-1 and TRBJ2-2; D ambiguous. The CDR3 covers 13 residues. Deletions cut 4 bases from V and 3 bases from J, with 6 bases between. Germline CDR1 MGHDK, CDR2 SYGVNS. CDR3 nucleotides: TGTGCCAGCAGTGCCCGATACACCGGGGAGCTGTTTTTT. Translated, it gives CASSARYTGELFF. Variable domain in full (rest from reference TRBV25-1 and TRBJ2-2): EADIYQTPRYLVIGTGKKITLECSQTMGHDKMYWYQQDPGMELHLIHYSYGVNSTEKGDLSSESTVSRIRTEHFPLTLESARPSHTSQYLCASSARYTGELFFGEGSRLTVL.

The V call is TRBV6-2 or TRBV6-3, the J call TRBJ2-1; 7 positions match TRBD2. The ends lost 8 bases at V and 2 bases at J; junction bases unmatched: 3. Germline values: CDR1 MNHEY, CDR2 SVGEGT. The CDR3 has 13 amino acids. The CDR3 here is CASERGAYNEQFF. In DNA, the CDR3 is TGTGCCAGCGAACGGGGGGCCTACAATGAGCAGTTCTTC.

This clonotype turned up a few times. The rearrangement uses TRBV27 and TRBJ2-1; no clear D gene. Per the germline V gene, CDR1 is MNHEY and CDR2 is SMNVEV (reference sequence). Trimming removed 0 bases from V and 5 bases from J, with 5 bases in between. CDR3 size: 13 residues. In DNA, the CDR3 is TGTGCCAGCAGTTTATCACAGCACAATGAGCAGTTCTTC. Residues: CASSLSQHNEQFF.

The V gene is TRBV6-2 or TRBV6-3, the J gene TRBJ2-7; D uncertain. Germline V lookup: CDR1 MNHEY, CDR2 SVGEGT. The CDR3 is 15 residues long. The V end was cut by 0 bases, the J end by 3 bases, with 12 bases between. This CDR3 is CASSYSGGSYYEQYV. CDR3 in DNA: TGTGCCAGCAGTTACTCGGGTGGCAGCTACTACGAGCAGTACGTC.

V is TRBV10-3 and J is TRBJ1-2; D is unclear. CDR3 length equals 14 residues. V was trimmed by 3 bases and J by 4 bases, leaving 12 bases between them. Looked up from germline, CDR1 is ENHRY and CDR2 is SYGVKD. This CDR3 is CAISDGSTLYGYTF. CDR3 DNA sequence: TGTGCCATCAGTGACGGCTCAACCCTCTATGGCTACACCTTC.

This chain connects TRBV6-2 or TRBV6-3 to TRBJ1-1; TRBD1 matches 7 bases. There are 15 residues in the CDR3. V lost 8 bases and J lost 3; bases outside the gene matches: 12. In germline, CDR1 is MNHEY, CDR2 SVGEGT. Written as DNA, the CDR3 is TGTGCCAGCTTGAAGCGGGGACAGCCAGACACTGAAGCTTTCTTT. This gives the protein CASLKRGQPDTEAFF.

The V gene is TRBV6-6, the J gene TRBJ1-2; tentative D call: TRBD1 (5 bases). The CDR3 has 15 residues. Germline V gives CDR1 MNHNY, CDR2 SVGAGI (reference sequence). Trimming removed 3 bases at V and 6 bases at J, with 17 bases between. The CDR3 loop reads CASSYVETVQDGYTF. The CDR3 region has the DNA TGTGCCAGCAGTTATGTCGAGACAGTTCAAGATGGCTACACCTTC.

CDR3 coding DNA: TGCGCCAGCAGCCGTACTAGCGCACCAAGCTCCTACAATGAGCAGTTCTTC. It translates to CASSRTSAPSSYNEQFF. The J gene is TRBJ2-1, the V gene TRBV4-1, with 7 bases matching TRBD2. J gave up 0 bases and V 4 bases, and 9 bases lay outside the gene matches. CDR1 MGHRA and CDR2 YSYEKL come from the germline V gene. The CDR3 spans 17 residues.